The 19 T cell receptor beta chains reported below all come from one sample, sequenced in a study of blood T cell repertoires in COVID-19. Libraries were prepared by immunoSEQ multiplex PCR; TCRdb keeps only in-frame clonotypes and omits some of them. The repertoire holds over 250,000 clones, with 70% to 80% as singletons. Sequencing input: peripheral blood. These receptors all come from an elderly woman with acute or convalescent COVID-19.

This CDR3 reads CASSPRTGGAFDYGYTF. The CDR3 nucleotides are TGTGCCAGCAGTCCAAGGACAGGGGGCGCGTTTGACTATGGCTACACCTTC. The chain employs TRBV6-6 and TRBJ1-2; 11 bases map to TRBD1. CDR3 length equals 17 residues. With 5 bases clipped from V and 3 bases from J, the junction kept 11 bases outside the gene matches. Germline V CDR1 and CDR2: MNHNY, SVGAGI (reference sequence).

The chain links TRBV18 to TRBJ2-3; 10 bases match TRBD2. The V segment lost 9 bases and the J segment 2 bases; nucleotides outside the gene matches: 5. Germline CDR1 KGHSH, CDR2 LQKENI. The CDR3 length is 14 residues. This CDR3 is CARPTSGTTDTQYF. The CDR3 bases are TGTGCCAGGCCCACTAGCGGGACCACAGATACGCAGTATTTT.

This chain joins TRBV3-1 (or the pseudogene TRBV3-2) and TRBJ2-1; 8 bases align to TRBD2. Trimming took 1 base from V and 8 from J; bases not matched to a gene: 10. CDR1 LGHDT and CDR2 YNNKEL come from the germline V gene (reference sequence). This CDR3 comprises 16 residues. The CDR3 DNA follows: TGTGCCAGCAGCCAAGGAGGCGCGGGGGGTGGGCATGAGCAGTTCTTC. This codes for CASSQGGAGGGHEQFF.

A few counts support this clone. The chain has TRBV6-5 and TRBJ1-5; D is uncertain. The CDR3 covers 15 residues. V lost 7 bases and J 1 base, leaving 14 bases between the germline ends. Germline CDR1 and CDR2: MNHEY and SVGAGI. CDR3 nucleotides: TGTGCCAGCAAGGAAGGACTAATCAGCAATCAGCCCCAGCATTTT. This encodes CASKEGLISNQPQHF.

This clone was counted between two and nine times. The CDR3: CASSQDLGVYNEQFF. In DNA, the CDR3 is TGTGCCAGCAGCCAAGATTTAGGGGTGTACAATGAGCAGTTCTTC. The chain combines TRBV3-1 (or the pseudogene TRBV3-2) with TRBJ2-1, with D possibly being TRBD1 (5 bases). The CDR3 runs 15 residues. Deletions cut 0 bases from V and 4 bases from J, with 10 bases between. Germline V lookup: CDR1 LGHDT, CDR2 YNNKEL (reference sequence).

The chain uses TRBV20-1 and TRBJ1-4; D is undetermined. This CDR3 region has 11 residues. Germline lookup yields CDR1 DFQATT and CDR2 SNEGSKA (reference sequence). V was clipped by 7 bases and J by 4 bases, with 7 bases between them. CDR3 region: CSGELNEKLFF. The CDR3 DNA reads TGCAGTGGGGAGCTTAATGAAAAACTGTTTTTT.

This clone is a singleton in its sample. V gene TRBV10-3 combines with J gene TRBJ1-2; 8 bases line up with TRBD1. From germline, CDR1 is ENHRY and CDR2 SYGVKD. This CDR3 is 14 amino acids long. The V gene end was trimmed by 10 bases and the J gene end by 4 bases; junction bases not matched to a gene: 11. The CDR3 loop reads CATLSTGAGYGYTF. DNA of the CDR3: TGTGCCACCTTATCGACAGGGGCCGGCTATGGCTACACCTTC.

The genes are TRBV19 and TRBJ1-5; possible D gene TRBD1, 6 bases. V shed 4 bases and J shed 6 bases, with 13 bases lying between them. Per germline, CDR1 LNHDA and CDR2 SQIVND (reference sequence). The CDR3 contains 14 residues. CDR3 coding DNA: TGTGCCAGTAGTACCGACAGGCCGAGTCAGCCCCAGCATTTT. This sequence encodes CASSTDRPSQPQHF.

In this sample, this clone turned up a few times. As DNA, the CDR3 is TGTGCCAGCACGGTCCAAAACACTGAAGCTTTCTTT. This encodes CASTVQNTEAFF. The V and J genes are TRBV2 and TRBJ1-1; D gene uncertain. Germline lookup yields CDR1 SNHLY and CDR2 FYNNEI. The germline V and J ends were trimmed by 7 bases and 2 bases, with 8 bases remaining between them. The CDR3 has 12 amino acids.

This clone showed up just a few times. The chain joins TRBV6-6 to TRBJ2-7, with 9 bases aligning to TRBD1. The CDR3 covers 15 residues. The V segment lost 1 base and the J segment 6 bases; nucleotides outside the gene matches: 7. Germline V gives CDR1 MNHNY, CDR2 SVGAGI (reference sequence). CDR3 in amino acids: CASSYLGQGRSEQYF. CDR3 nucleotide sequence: TGTGCCAGCAGTTACTTGGGACAGGGACGTTCCGAGCAGTACTTC.

DNA of the CDR3: TGTGCCAGCAGCCAACCGGGACAGGTATCCGAGCAGTACTTC. Its translation is CASSQPGQVSEQYF. The chain uses TRBV7-9 and TRBJ2-7; the match to TRBD1 covers 8 bases. V gave up 5 bases and J gave up 6 bases; unmatched junction bases: 9. CDR3 size: 14 residues. Germline values: CDR1 SEHNR, CDR2 FQNEAQ (reference sequence).

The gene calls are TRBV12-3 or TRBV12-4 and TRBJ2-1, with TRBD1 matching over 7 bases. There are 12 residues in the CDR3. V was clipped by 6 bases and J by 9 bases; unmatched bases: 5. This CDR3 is CASSPTGVEQFF. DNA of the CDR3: TGTGCCAGCAGCCCTACAGGGGTTGAGCAGTTCTTC.

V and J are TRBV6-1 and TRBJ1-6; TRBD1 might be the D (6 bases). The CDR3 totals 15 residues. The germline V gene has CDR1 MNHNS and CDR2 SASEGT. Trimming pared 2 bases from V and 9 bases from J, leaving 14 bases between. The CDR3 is CASSETGWLSSPLHF. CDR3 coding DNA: TGTGCCAGCAGTGAAACAGGGTGGCTTAGTTCACCCCTCCACTTT.

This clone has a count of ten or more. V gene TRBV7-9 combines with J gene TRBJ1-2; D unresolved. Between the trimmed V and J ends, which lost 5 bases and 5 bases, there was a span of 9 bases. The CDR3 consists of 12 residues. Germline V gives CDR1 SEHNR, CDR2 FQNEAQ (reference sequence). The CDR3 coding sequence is TGTGCCAGCAGCCCAGTGGTTTATGGCTACACCTTC. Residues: CASSPVVYGYTF.

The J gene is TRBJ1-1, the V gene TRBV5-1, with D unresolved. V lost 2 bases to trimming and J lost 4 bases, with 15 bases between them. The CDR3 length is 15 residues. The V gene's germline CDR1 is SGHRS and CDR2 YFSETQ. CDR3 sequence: CASSLLPTGFTEAFF. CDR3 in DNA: TGCGCCAGCAGCTTACTGCCTACGGGGTTCACTGAAGCTTTCTTT.

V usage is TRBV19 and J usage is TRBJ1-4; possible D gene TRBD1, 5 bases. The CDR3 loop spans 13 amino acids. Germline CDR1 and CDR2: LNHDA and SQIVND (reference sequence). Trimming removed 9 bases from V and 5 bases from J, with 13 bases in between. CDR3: CASRGGSNEKLFF. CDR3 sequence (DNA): TGTGCCAGCCGGGGGGGATCCAATGAAAAACTGTTTTTT. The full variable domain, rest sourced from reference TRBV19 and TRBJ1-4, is DGGITQSPKYLFRKEGQNVTLSCEQNLNHDAMYWYRQDPGQGLRLIYYSQIVNDFQKGDIAEGYSVSREKKESFPLTVTSAQKNPTAFYLCASRGGSNEKLFFGSGTQLSVL.

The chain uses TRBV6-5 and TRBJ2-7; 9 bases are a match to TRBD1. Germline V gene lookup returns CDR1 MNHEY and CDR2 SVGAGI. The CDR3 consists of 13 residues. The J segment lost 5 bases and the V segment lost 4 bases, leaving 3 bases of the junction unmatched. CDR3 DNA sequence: TGTGCCAGCAGTTGGACAGGGGCTAACGAGCAGTACTTC. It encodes CASSWTGANEQYF.

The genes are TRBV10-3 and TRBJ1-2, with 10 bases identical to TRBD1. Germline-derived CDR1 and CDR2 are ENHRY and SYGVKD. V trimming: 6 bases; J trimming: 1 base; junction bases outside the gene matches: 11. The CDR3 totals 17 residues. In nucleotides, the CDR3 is TGTGCCATCAGCCCCGGGACAGGGGCGGAATTTAACTATGGCTACACCTTC. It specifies CAISPGTGAEFNYGYTF.

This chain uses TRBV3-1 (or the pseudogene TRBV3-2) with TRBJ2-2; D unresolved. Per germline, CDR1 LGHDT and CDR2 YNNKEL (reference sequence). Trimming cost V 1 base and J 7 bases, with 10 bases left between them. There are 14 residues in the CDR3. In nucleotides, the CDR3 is TGTGCCAGCAGCCAAGGGCGCGGCCGCGGGGAGCTGTTTTTT. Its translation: CASSQGRGRGELFF.